Detailed here is one TCR beta chain. Its target is unknown. Deletions cut 1 base from V and 3 bases from J, with 12 bases between. This CDR3 contains 16 residues. Per germline, CDR1 LNHNV and CDR2 YYDKDF (reference sequence). The sample originates from a study of regulatory T cells in long-lasting Graves disease. Background on the study: Over 5 years of antithyroid drugs with positive TSH receptor antibodies was taken to mean persistent Graves' disease. General observations from the study: TCR diversity in persistent Graves' patients was below that of newly diagnosed ones. The study found TRBV28, TRBJ1-2 and TRBJ2-5 favored in persistent disease.

Construction of TCR beta libraries relied on iRepertoire HTBI primers and on Arm-PCR targeting CDR3 regions. TCRdb reprocessed the multiplex PCR reads with MiXCR, giving one entry per CDR3 protein. Among 430,000 or so distinct CDR3 sequences listed, 20% to 25% were seen once. The sample's time point: persistent/refractory GD, antithyroid drugs over 5 years with positive TRAb. Preparation of the TCR library used RNA extracted from PBMCs. The clonotype originates from a female donor with Graves disease. This specimen was peripheral blood mononuclear cells (PBMCs), taken when the disease was refractory, from a patient treated with antithyroid drugs. The chain employs TRBV15 and TRBJ2-2, with D perhaps matching TRBD1 or TRBD2 (5 bases each). CDR3 loop: CATSRGPSRDTGELFF. The CDR3, as DNA: TGTGCCACCAGCAGAGGTCCTAGCAGGGACACCGGGGAGCTGTTTTTT.